This T cell receptor (beta chain) was retrieved from a study of T-cell memory formation after mild COVID-19. The overall study: Largely donor-specific sequence clusters came from a couple of donors. Study observations and caveats: That cross-reactive memory joined was suggested by some responding clones appearing in pre-infection memory. The main location of contracting CD4+ clones was CM and EM, and that of contracting CD8+ clones was EMRA.

The authors produced TCR alpha and TCR beta cDNA libraries with sample barcodes and UMIs by 5'RACE using constant-segment primers. From the 5' RACE reads, TCRdb called clonotypes with MiXCR, one entry per CDR3 protein. The table has 300,000 to 400,000 distinct CDR3 sequences, 10% to 15% seen once. This clonotype was seen at least ten times. What it recognizes is unknown. Germline lookup yields CDR1 MDHEN and CDR2 SYDVKM. V gave up 7 bases and J gave up 3 bases, with 16 bases separating them. The CDR3 contains 15 residues. The chain links TRBV28 to TRBJ2-1, with a possible D match to TRBD2 (5 bases). The clonotype comes from a young man who had mild COVID-19 (a few samples of this study predate the infection). Cell type and time point are not known. Sequencing was carried out using PBMCs or a T cell subset sorted from them (not recorded which). The CDR3 bases are TGTGCCAGCACCCCCGCGGACTTTGGCTACAATGAGCAGTTCTTC. This encodes CASTPADFGYNEQFF.